This TCR beta chain was recorded in a study of T-cell reconstitution after alpha-beta-depleted transplantation in children. Regarding this clonotype: Its antigen remains unidentified.

Study observations and caveats: Roughly two months post-transplant, alpha-beta T cells reportedly originated from several hundred graft clones that had expanded. In some patients, recipient T cells and intrathymic progenitors surviving conditioning explained high day-60 diversity. A year post-transplant, T-cell counts and diversity derived mostly from newly produced T cells.

Unique molecular identifiers were incorporated into the prepared TCRbeta library. MiXCR was run by TCRdb on the PCR reads, yielding one entry per CDR3 protein. The table lists hundreds of thousands of distinct CDR3 sequences, about 24% of them singletons, with 4% to 5.5% in the top ten. The sequencing here drew on PBMCs, mostly from graft donor cells, taken 360 days after TCRalphabeta/CD19-depleted stem cell transplant. The sequence was collected from a female patient aged 2-10 years who had a stem cell transplant for congenital amegakaryocytic thrombocytopenia, so the T cells may come from the graft donor.

The CDR3 DNA is TGCGCCAGCAGCTTGAACCCTTTCGGGGGCGCCTTCAATGAGCAGTTCTTC. Translated: CASSLNPFGGAFNEQFF. This chain links TRBV5-1 with TRBJ2-1, with D perhaps matching TRBD1 or TRBD2 (6 bases each). Germline V gene data show CDR1 as SGHRS and CDR2 as YFSETQ. The V gene lost 1 base and the J gene lost 6 bases, with 20 bases spanning the gap. The CDR3 consists of 17 residues.